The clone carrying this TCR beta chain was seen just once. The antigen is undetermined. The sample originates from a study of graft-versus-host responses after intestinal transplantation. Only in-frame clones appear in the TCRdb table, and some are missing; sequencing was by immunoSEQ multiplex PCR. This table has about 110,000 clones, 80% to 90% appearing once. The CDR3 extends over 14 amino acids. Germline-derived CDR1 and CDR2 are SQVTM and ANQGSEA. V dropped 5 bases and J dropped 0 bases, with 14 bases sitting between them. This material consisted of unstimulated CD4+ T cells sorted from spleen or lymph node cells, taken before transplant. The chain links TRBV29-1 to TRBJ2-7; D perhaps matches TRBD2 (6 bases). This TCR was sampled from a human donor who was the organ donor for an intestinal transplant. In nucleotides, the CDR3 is TGCAGCGTTTCCGGGACTTCCCACTCCTACGAGCAGTACTTC. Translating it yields CSVSGTSHSYEQYF.